Included here is one TCR beta chain sequence, with context. The ends were cut back, 3 bases at V and 4 bases at J, with 13 bases in the middle. This CDR3 is 14 amino acids long. Germline V CDR1 and CDR2: SGHNT, YYREEE (reference sequence). In the authors' workflow: Counts of nucleated cells, estimated from reference gene primer amplification, were obtained. Produced via immunoSEQ multiplex PCR; TCRdb's table is partial and in-frame only. That table furnishes V, J and clone size, whereas the DNA furnished D and trimming. The profile shows 150,000 to 200,000 clones, roughly 80% of them singletons. This specimen belongs to a study of blood T cell repertoires in COVID-19. Looking at the study overall: Samples taken during acute and convalescent COVID-19 were collected in the United States, Italy and Spain. PBMCs, B-cell-depleted T cells, or T cells were the source of the cDNA or gDNA that made up the material.

This TCR came from a human donor with acute or convalescent COVID-19. The donor label of this sample is uncertain. Sequencing used peripheral blood. The chain is built from TRBV5-4 and TRBJ1-1; TRBD1 might be the D (5 bases). CDR3 bases: TGTGCCAGCAGCTCCCGCGGGGGGAGCACTGAAGCTTTCTTT. Translating it yields CASSSRGGSTEAFF.